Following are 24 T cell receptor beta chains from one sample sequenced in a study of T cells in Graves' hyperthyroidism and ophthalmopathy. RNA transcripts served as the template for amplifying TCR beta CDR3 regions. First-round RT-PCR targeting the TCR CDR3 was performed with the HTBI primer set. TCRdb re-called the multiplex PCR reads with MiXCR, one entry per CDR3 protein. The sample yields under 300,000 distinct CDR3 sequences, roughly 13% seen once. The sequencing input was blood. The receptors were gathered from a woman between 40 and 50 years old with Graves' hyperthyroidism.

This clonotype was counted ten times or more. CDR3 in amino acids: CASGRSPGDSPLHF. CDR3 sequence (DNA): TGTGCCAGCGGAAGGTCTCCTGGGGATTCACCCCTCCACTTT. V usage is TRBV6-1 and J usage is TRBJ1-6, with D unclear. The CDR3 is 14 residues long. Per germline, CDR1 MNHNS and CDR2 SASEGT. V gave up 8 bases and J gave up 8 bases, with 16 bases separating them.

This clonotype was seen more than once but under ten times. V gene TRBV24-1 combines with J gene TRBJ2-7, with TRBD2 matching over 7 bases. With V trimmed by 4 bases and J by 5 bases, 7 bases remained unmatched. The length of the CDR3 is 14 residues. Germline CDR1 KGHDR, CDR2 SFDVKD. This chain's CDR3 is CATSDPSGTDEQYF. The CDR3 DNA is TGTGCCACCAGTGACCCAAGCGGGACCGACGAGCAGTACTTC.

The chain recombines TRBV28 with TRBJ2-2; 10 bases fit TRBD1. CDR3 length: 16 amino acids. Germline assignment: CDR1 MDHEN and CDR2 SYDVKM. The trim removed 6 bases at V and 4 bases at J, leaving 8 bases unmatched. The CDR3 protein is CASSPRQGASTGELFF. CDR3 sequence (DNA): TGTGCCAGCAGCCCCCGACAGGGGGCAAGCACCGGGGAGCTGTTTTTT.

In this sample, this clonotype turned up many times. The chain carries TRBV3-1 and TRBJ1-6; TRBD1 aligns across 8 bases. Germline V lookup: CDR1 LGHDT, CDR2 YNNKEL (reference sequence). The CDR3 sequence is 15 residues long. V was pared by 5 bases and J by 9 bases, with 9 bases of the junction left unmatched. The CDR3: CASSLGQGDRSPLHF. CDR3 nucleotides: TGTGCCAGCAGCTTAGGACAGGGCGATCGTTCACCCCTCCACTTT.

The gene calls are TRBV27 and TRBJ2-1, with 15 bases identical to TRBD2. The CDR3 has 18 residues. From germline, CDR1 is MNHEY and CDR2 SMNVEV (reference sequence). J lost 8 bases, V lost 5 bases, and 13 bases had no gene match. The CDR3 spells CASSARGTSGRYEDEQFF. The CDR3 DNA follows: TGTGCCAGCAGTGCTAGGGGGACTAGCGGGAGGTACGAGGATGAGCAGTTCTTC.

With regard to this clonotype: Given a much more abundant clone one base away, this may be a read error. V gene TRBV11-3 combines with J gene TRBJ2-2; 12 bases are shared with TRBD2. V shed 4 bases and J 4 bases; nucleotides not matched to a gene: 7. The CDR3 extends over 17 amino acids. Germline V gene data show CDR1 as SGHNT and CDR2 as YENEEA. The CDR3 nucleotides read TGTGCCAGCAGCTCAGATCGGACTAGCGGGATCACCGGGGAGCTGTTTTTT. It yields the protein CASSSDRTSGITGELFF.

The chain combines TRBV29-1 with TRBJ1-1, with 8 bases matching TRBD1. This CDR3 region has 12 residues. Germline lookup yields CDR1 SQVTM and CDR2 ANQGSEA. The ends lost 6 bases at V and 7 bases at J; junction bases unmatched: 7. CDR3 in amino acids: CSVHRGADEAFF. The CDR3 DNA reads TGCAGCGTCCACAGGGGGGCGGATGAAGCTTTCTTT.

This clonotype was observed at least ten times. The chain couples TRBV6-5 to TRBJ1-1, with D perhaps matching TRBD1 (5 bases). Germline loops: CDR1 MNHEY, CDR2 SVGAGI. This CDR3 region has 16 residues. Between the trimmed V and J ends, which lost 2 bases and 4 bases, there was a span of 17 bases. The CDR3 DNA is TGTGCCAGCAGTTACCGGGGGGGATCAGATTTCACTGAAGCTTTCTTT. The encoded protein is CASSYRGGSDFTEAFF.

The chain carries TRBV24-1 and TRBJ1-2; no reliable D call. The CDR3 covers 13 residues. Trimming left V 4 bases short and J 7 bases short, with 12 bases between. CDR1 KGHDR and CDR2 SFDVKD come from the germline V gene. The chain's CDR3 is CATSDQVWSGYTF. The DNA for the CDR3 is TGTGCCACCAGTGACCAAGTCTGGAGTGGCTACACCTTC.

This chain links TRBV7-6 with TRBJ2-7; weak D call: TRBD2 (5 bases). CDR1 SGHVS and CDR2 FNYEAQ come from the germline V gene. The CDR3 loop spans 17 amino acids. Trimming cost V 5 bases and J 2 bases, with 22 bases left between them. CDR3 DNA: TGTGCCAGCAGCGTTGCGGGTAAGACACCGCTACCCTACGAGCAGTACTTC. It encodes CASSVAGKTPLPYEQYF.

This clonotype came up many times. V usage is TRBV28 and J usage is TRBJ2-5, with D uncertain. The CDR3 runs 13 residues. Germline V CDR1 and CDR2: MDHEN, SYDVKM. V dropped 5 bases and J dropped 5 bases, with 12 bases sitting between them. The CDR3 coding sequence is TGTGCCAGCAGTCCATTCGGACGGGAGACCCAGTACTTC. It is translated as CASSPFGRETQYF.

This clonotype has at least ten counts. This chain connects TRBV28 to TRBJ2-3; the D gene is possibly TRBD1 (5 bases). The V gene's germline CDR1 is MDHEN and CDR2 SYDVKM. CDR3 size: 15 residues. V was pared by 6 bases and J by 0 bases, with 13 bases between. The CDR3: CASSEMTVSTDTQYF. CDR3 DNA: TGTGCCAGCAGCGAAATGACAGTCAGCACAGATACGCAGTATTTT. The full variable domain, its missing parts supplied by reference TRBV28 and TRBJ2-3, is DVKVTQSSRYLVKRTGEKVFLECVQDMDHENMFWYRQDPGLGLRLIYFSYDVKMKEKGDIPEGYSVSREKKERFSLILESASTNQTSMYLCASSEMTVSTDTQYFGPGTRLTVL.

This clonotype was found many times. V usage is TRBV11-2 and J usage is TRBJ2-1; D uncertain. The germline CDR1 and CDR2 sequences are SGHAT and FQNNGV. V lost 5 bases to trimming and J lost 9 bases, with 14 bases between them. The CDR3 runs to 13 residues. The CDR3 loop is CASSPWSPPEQFF. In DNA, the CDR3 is TGTGCCAGCAGCCCCTGGAGCCCCCCTGAGCAGTTCTTC.

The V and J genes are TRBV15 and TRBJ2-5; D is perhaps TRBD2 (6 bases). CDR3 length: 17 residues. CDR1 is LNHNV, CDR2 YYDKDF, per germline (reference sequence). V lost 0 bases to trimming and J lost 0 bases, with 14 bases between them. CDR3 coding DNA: TGTGCCACCAGCAGAGATAGGAGAACGGGAGACCAAGAGACCCAGTACTTC. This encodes CATSRDRRTGDQETQYF.

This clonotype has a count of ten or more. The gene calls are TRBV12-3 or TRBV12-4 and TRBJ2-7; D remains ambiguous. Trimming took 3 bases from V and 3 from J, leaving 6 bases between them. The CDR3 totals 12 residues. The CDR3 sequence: CASSLRLYEQYF. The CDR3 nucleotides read TGTGCCAGCAGTTTGAGGCTCTACGAGCAGTACTTC.

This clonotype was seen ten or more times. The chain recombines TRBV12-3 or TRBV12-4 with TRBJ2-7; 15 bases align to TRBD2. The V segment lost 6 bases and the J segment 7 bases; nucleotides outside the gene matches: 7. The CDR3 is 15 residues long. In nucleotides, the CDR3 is TGTGCCAGCAGGTGGGGACTAGCGGGAGGCCGAGAGCAGTACTTC. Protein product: CASRWGLAGGREQYF.

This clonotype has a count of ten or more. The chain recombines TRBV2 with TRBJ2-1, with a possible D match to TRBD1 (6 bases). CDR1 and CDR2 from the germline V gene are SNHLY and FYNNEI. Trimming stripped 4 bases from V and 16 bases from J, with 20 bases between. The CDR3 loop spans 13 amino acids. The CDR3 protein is CASSVMGPGHLFF. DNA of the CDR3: TGTGCCAGCAGTGTCATGGGGCCGGGACATCTCTTCTTC.

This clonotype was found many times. CDR3 region: CSGGVFDEQYF. As DNA, the CDR3 is TGCAGCGGCGGGGTTTTCGACGAGCAGTACTTC. This chain connects TRBV29-1 to TRBJ2-7, with TRBD2 as a possible D gene (6 bases). Trimming shortened V by 7 bases and J by 5 bases, and 12 bases separated the two germline ends. There are 11 residues in the CDR3. Germline lookup yields CDR1 SQVTM and CDR2 ANQGSEA.

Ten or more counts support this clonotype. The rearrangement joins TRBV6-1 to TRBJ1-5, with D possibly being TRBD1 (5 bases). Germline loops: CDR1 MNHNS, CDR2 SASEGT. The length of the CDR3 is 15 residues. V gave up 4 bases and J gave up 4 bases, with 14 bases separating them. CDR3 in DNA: TGTGCCAGCAGTGGCCCAGCAGGGCGGAATCAGCCCCAGCATTTT. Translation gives CASSGPAGRNQPQHF.

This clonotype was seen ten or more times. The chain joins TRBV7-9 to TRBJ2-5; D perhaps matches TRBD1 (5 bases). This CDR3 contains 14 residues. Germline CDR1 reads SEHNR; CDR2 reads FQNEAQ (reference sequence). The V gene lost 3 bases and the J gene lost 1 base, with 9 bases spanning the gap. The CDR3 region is CASSFPDSQETQYF. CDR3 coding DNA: TGTGCCAGCAGCTTCCCTGACAGCCAAGAGACCCAGTACTTC.

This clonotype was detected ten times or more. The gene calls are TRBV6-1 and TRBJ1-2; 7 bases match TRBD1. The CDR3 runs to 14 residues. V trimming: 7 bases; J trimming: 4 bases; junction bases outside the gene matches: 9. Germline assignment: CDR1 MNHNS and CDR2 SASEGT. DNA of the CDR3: TGTGCCAGCACCGTCGACAGGGATCGCTATGGCTACACCTTC. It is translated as CASTVDRDRYGYTF.

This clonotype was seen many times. The CDR3 protein is CASSYDRLNTEAFF. Written as DNA, the CDR3 is TGTGCCAGCAGCTACGACAGGCTGAACACTGAAGCTTTCTTT. The chain is built from TRBV7-9 and TRBJ1-1; the D gene is possibly TRBD1 (6 bases). CDR1 and CDR2 from the germline V gene are SEHNR and FQNEAQ (reference sequence). The CDR3 runs to 14 residues. V was clipped by 4 bases and J by 0 bases, with 9 bases between them.

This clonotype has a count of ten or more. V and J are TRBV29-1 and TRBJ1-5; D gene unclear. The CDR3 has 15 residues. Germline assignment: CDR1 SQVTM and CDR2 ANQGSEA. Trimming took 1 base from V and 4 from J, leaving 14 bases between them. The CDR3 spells CSVEGGRLRNQPQHF. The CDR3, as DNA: TGCAGCGTTGAAGGGGGTCGCCTCCGAAATCAGCCCCAGCATTTT.

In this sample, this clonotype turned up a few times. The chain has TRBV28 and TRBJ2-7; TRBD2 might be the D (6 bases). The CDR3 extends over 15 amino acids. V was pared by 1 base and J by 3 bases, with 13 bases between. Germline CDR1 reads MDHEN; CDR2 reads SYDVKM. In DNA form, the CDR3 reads TGTGCCAGCAGTTTATCGGCCCGGGGGATCTACGAGCAGTACTTC. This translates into CASSLSARGIYEQYF.